The rows below give T cell receptor beta chains drawn from one sample of a study of blood T cell repertoires in COVID-19. Clones were sequenced by immunoSEQ multiplex PCR, and TCRdb holds only the in-frame ones, with some missing. This sample has over 100,000 clones, with roughly 90% found just once. Sequencing input: peripheral blood. All receptors come from a man in his 60s with COVID-19, enrolled during active disease. Both conserved end residues are part of each CDR3. D genes are given only for firm matches. Size is stated for part of the rows, as once, few or many counts, or as a class when the clone is expanded.

TRBJ1-2 TRBV3-1/TRBV3-2 NA NA CASSQDPTVNYGYTF TGTGCCAGCAGCCAAGACCCGACAGTCAACTATGGCTACACCTTC
TRBJ1-2 TRBV28 NA NA CASSSPGEGRRRLTYGYTF TGTGCCAGCAGTTCCCCGGGGGAGGGGCGCAGGAGACTGACCTATGGCTACACCTTC
TRBJ1-5 TRBV6-2/TRBV6-3 NA TRBD1 CASSAGTGEIRNQPQHF TGTGCCAGCAGTGCCGGGACAGGGGAAATACGGAATCAGCCCCAGCATTTT
TRBJ2-6 TRBV4-3 NA NA CASSHSRQSSGANVLTF TGCGCCAGCAGCCATTCACGACAGAGCTCTGGGGCCAACGTCCTGACTTTC
TRBJ1-1 TRBV5-1 NA TRBD1 CASSRDRGGTEAFF TGCGCCAGCAGCCGAGACAGGGGTGGGACTGAAGCTTTCTTT
TRBJ1-3 TRBV6-5 NA TRBD1 CASSDRAGNTIYF TGTGCCAGTTCGGACAGGGCTGGAAACACCATATATTTT
TRBJ2-2 TRBV18 NA TRBD2 CASSPPSGGRNTGELFF TGTGCCAGCTCACCACCGAGCGGGGGAAGGAACACCGGGGAGCTGTTTTTT
TRBJ1-5 TRBV7-2 NA NA CASSLFISNQPQHF TGTGCCAGCAGCTTGTTTATCAGCAATCAGCCCCAGCATTTT
TRBJ1-1 TRBV19 NA NA CASSIRTVGVMNTEAFF TGTGCCAGTAGTATTCGGACAGTAGGGGTCATGAACACTGAAGCTTTCTTT
TRBJ1-3 TRBV6-5 NA NA CASSPGVSGNTIYF TGTGCCAGCAGTCCAGGGGTTAGCGGAAACACCATATATTTT
TRBJ2-2 TRBV2 NA NA CASSEAGGPHGELFF TGTGCCAGCAGTGAAGCGGGGGGGCCTCACGGGGAGCTGTTTTTT
TRBJ2-5 TRBV28 NA NA CASSLTGGLRETQYF TGTGCCAGCAGCCTGACGGGGGGCCTGAGAGAGACCCAGTACTTC
TRBJ1-2 TRBV5-5 NA NA CASSLDGDYGYTF TGTGCCAGCAGCTTGGACGGGGATTATGGCTACACCTTC
TRBJ1-1 TRBV6-5 few TRBD1 CASLRDRGGTEAFF TGTGCCAGTCTTCGGGACAGGGGAGGTACTGAAGCTTTCTTT
TRBJ1-3 TRBV7-2 NA TRBD1 CASRYRGLGGNTIYF TGTGCCAGCAGGTACAGGGGGCTAGGTGGAAACACCATATATTTT
TRBJ2-2 TRBV2 NA NA CASSPGARAGELFF TGTGCCAGCAGTCCTGGGGCACGAGCCGGGGAGCTGTTTTTT
TRBJ1-2 TRBV5-1 once TRBD1 CASSPRTGSYGYTF TGCGCCAGCTCCCCCAGGACAGGGAGCTATGGCTACACCTTC
TRBJ2-5 TRBV14 NA NA CASSQDGLIGETQYF TGTGCCAGCAGCCAAGATGGGCTCATTGGGGAGACCCAGTACTTC
TRBJ1-1 TRBV4-1 NA NA CASSPRGMNTEAFF TGCGCCAGCAGCCCTAGGGGAATGAACACTGAAGCTTTCTTT
TRBJ1-3 TRBV12-3/TRBV12-4 once TRBD1 CASSGGMRHTIYF TGTGCCAGTTCAGGGGGAATGCGGCACACCATATATTTT
TRBJ1-2 TRBV30 few NA CAWSIGGYGYTF TGTGCCTGGAGTATAGGGGGCTATGGCTACACCTTC
TRBJ2-7 TRBV18 NA NA CASSEGSAYSYEQYF TGTGCCAGCTCGGAGGGGAGTGCCTACTCCTACGAGCAGTACTTC